The entry that follows covers one T cell receptor (beta chain) sequence. This clonotype has ten or more counts. The clone's antigen remains unknown. One base away there is no much larger clone; base qualities are not given. The sample is drawn from a study of T-cell reconstitution after alpha-beta-depleted transplantation in children (dated by TCRdb to 2016 to 2017). Concerning the study at large: The study quantitatively tracked T-cell immune reconstitution after TCRalphabeta/CD19-depleted allogeneic hematopoietic cell transplantation in children using TCR repertoire profiling.

V ends up 3 bases short and J 4 bases short, with an unmatched junction base count of 12. The CDR3 holds 16 amino acids from the cysteine to the phenylalanine. The DNA shown is the 48-base CDR3, in frame from base 1. Based on the germline V gene, the CDR1 and CDR2 sequences are KGHSH and LQKENI. The paper as a whole reports these results and caveats: Over the following months the frequencies of hyperexpanded clones went down, and after one year T-cell counts and TCRbeta diversity were mostly credited to newly produced T cells. The apparently early alphabetaT-cell count recovery about two months after transplant was reportedly dependent on only several hundred rapidly expanded clones derived from non-depleted graft cells. In some patients, the high TCRbeta diversity seen at day 60 was put down to recipient T cells and intrathymic progenitors that had survived conditioning.

Libraries came from PCR. The listed sequencing device is Illumina HiSeq 2500. TCR library preparation used molecular barcoding, with unique molecular identifiers applied to normalize quantification of the TCRbeta repertoire. Using fastp at Q25 and MiXCR, TCRdb reprocessed the public reads and kept productive beta chains. Under each unique CDR3 protein, matching rows form one entry showing the most common genes and DNA. This sample lists around 110,000 distinct CDR3 sequences; around a tenth were detected once. About 34% of the sample comes from the top ten. The treatment or condition label, read with the paper, signifies: allogeneic hematopoietic cell transplantation with graft depleted of TCRalphabeta T cells and CD19 B cells. The transplant recipients were children given TCRalphabeta/CD19-depleted allogeneic hematopoietic cell grafts.

Here the sequenced sample was PBMCs, taken before TCRalphabeta/CD19-depleted stem cell transplant. The TCR comes from a boy aged 2 to 9 with acute lymphoblastic leukemia, due to receive a stem cell transplant. The sequence is built from TRBV18 and TRBJ2-7; 7 bases in the middle match TRBD2. The CDR3 sequence is CASSPPGGKGSYEQYF. The sequenced DNA is TGTGCCAGCTCACCCCCCGGGGGGAAAGGGTCGTACGAGCAGTACTTC.